One T cell receptor beta chain is described in this entry. Its antigen is not known. An end of the junction differs from the germline gene, which may be a read error. The CDR3 runs to 19 residues. Germline CDR1 and CDR2: MNHEY and SVGEGT. Full-length variable regions came from constant-region reverse primers plus semi-nested Nested Universal Primer A PCR. TCRdb processed the 5' RACE reads anew with MiXCR; each CDR3 protein has one entry. The table records about 54,000 distinct CDR3 sequences, roughly 17% of them present only once. Naive CD4+ cells had CD25+ Tregs removed. Study-level results: Greatest tumor Treg TCR overlap was with tumor naive CD4+ cells.

The sequence derives from a female donor with breast cancer. Source material: naive CD4+ T cells sorted from blood. Subset meaning: naive CD4+ T cells, CD4+CD45RA+CD25-. The chain couples TRBV6-2 or TRBV6-3 to TRBJ1-6, with 7 bases matching TRBD1. In DNA form, the CDR3 reads TGTGCCAGCAGTTACTCGAGAATGGGACAGTCCTCCTATATTTCACCCCTCCACTTT. This codes for CASSYSRMGQSSYISPLHF.